Listed here are 21 T cell receptor beta chains from one sample, sequenced in a study of T cells in Graves' hyperthyroidism and ophthalmopathy. Amplification yielded TCR beta CDR3 regions, with RNA transcripts as the source. First-round RT-PCR of the TCR CDR3 relied on the HTBI primer set. MiXCR, applied by TCRdb to the multiplex PCR reads, yields one record per CDR3 protein. The sample gives approximately 710,000 distinct CDR3 sequences, roughly a sixth of which show up once; 15% to 19% is in the top ten. Sequencing was carried out using blood. The receptors originated from a man aged 45 to 65 with Graves' hyperthyroidism.

The chain couples TRBV2 to TRBJ2-7; D is uncertain. Trimming removed 3 bases from V and 6 bases from J, with 6 bases in between. The CDR3 sequence is 11 residues long. Germline V gene lookup returns CDR1 SNHLY and CDR2 FYNNEI. The CDR3 sequence is CASSDRTEQYF. The CDR3 DNA reads as TGTGCCAGCAGTGACAGGACCGAGCAGTACTTC.

CDR3 loop: CATSDFSRGRSANEQFF. CDR3 DNA: TGTGCCACCAGTGATTTTAGCCGTGGCAGGTCGGCGAATGAGCAGTTCTTC. V is TRBV24-1 and J is TRBJ2-1; D is undetermined. The germline V gene encodes CDR1 KGHDR and CDR2 SFDVKD. The V end was cut by 1 base, the J end by 7 bases, with 19 bases between. The CDR3 is 17 residues long.

This clonotype was observed at least ten times. V gene TRBV30 combines with J gene TRBJ1-2; D remains unclear. The CDR3 sequence is 16 residues long. The germline V and J ends were trimmed by 4 bases and 2 bases, with 20 bases remaining between them. In germline, CDR1 is GTSNPN, CDR2 SVGIG (reference sequence). CDR3 residues: CAWKSKGKGVNYGYTF. The CDR3 DNA sequence: TGTGCCTGGAAGAGTAAGGGCAAGGGTGTCAACTATGGCTACACCTTC.

The chain employs TRBV20-1 and TRBJ2-6, with 8 bases that match TRBD1. The V segment lost 6 bases and the J segment 2 bases; nucleotides outside the gene matches: 3. CDR3 length equals 14 residues. CDR1 is DFQATT, CDR2 SNEGSKA, per germline (reference sequence). DNA of the CDR3: TGCAGTGCCTTGGACAGGGCTGGGGCCAACGTCCTGACTTTC. Protein product: CSALDRAGANVLTF.

Points on this clonotype: This CDR3 fails to terminate in the conserved phenylalanine or tryptophan, so it likely reflects a read error. The gene calls are TRBV20-1 and TRBJ2-1; D unresolved. CDR1 DFQATT and CDR2 SNEGSKA come from the germline V gene (reference sequence). The CDR3 extends over 12 amino acids. Deletions cut 3 bases from V and 8 bases from J, with 11 bases between. The CDR3 DNA is TGCAGTGCTAGCGGTTTATCGGATGAGCAGTTCTCC. It encodes CSASGLSDEQFS.

CDR3 residues: CASSPDRGLIGYTF. As DNA, the CDR3 is TGTGCCAGTTCTCCGGACAGGGGGCTGATCGGCTACACCTTC. The gene calls are TRBV19 and TRBJ1-2; 11 bases are a match to TRBD1. The ends lost 8 bases at V and 8 bases at J; junction bases unmatched: 10. The CDR3 covers 14 residues. The germline V gene has CDR1 LNHDA and CDR2 SQIVND (reference sequence).

This clonotype was counted many times. This chain links TRBV2 with TRBJ2-7; a possible D gene is TRBD1 (6 bases). Trimming left V 6 bases short and J 2 bases short, with 17 bases between. CDR1 and CDR2 (germline): SNHLY, FYNNEI. This CDR3 is built from 15 residues. The CDR3 coding sequence is TGTGCCAGCAGGGGAACAGGGACCGAAGCCTACGAGCAGTACTTC. Translation: CASRGTGTEAYEQYF.

This clonotype was picked up many times. The chain employs TRBV20-1 and TRBJ2-1; 8 positions match TRBD2. The germline V gene encodes CDR1 DFQATT and CDR2 SNEGSKA (reference sequence). Trimming took 5 bases from V and 7 from J; bases not matched to a gene: 13. This CDR3 has 15 amino acids. The CDR3 protein is CSAGVRGRPGNEQFF. The DNA of the CDR3 is TGCAGTGCTGGGGTCCGCGGGAGGCCCGGGAATGAGCAGTTCTTC.

This clonotype was recorded at least ten times. This chain connects TRBV30 to TRBJ1-1; 9 bases align to TRBD1. Germline CDR1 is GTSNPN and CDR2 is SVGIG (reference sequence). The V gene end was trimmed by 7 bases and the J gene end by 3 bases; junction bases not matched to a gene: 9. There are 14 residues in the CDR3. In DNA form, the CDR3 reads TGTGCCTACCAACAGGGGGCAGGGGACACTGAAGCTTTCTTT. It yields the protein CAYQQGAGDTEAFF.

This sequence joins TRBV15 and TRBJ2-5; D call uncertain. V lost 5 bases to trimming and J lost 5 bases, with 12 bases between them. In germline, CDR1 is LNHNV, CDR2 YYDKDF (reference sequence). The CDR3 covers 13 residues. CDR3 sequence: CATSVRLRETQYF. CDR3 DNA sequence: TGTGCCACCAGCGTACGACTGAGGGAGACCCAGTACTTC.

This clonotype came up many times. J is TRBJ1-1 and V is TRBV27; D is possibly TRBD1 (5 bases). Trimming shortened V by 4 bases and J by 0 bases, and 9 bases separated the two germline ends. The germline CDR1 and CDR2 sequences are MNHEY and SMNVEV (reference sequence). This CDR3 is 14 amino acids long. CDR3 sequence: CASSWGGLNTEAFF. The CDR3 nucleotides read TGTGCCAGCAGTTGGGGGGGATTGAACACTGAAGCTTTCTTT.

Note on this clonotype: One junction end disagrees with the germline gene, perhaps due to a read error. This chain connects TRBV25-1 to TRBJ2-4, with 11 bases matching TRBD1. The CDR3 has 17 amino acids. Germline loops: CDR1 MGHDK, CDR2 SYGVNS. The CDR3 coding sequence is TGTGCCAGCAGTCCTGCCGGGACAGGGGGGTACAAAAACATCCAGTACTTC. Its translation is CASSPAGTGGYKNIQYF.

J is TRBJ2-7 and V is TRBV28, with 8 bases fitting TRBD2. This CDR3 is built from 15 residues. Germline V gene data show CDR1 as MDHEN and CDR2 as SYDVKM. The J segment lost 6 bases and the V segment lost 4 bases, leaving 11 bases of the junction unmatched. CDR3 protein: CASSSKAGAGVEQYF. In DNA form, the CDR3 reads TGTGCCAGCAGTTCCAAAGCGGGAGCGGGGGTCGAGCAGTACTTC.

The CDR3 DNA is TGTGCCAGTAATATAGCGCCAACTGGGGATACGCAGTATTTT. Encoded protein: CASNIAPTGDTQYF. The V call is TRBV5-5, the J call TRBJ2-3; TRBD2 might be the D (5 bases). From germline, CDR1 is SGHKS and CDR2 YYEKEE (reference sequence). CDR3 length: 14 amino acids. V lost 8 bases, J lost 6 bases, and 19 bases lay in between.

This clonotype was found a few times. This chain connects TRBV28 to TRBJ1-1; D is uncertain. The germline gives CDR1 MDHEN, CDR2 SYDVKM. The CDR3 extends over 13 amino acids. The CDR3 region is CATGIVMNTEAFF. The CDR3 DNA reads TGTGCTACCGGGATTGTAATGAACACTGAAGCTTTCTTT.

This clonotype was recorded a few times. This sequence may be a read error, since a much larger clone differs from it by one base. The chain joins TRBV12-3 or TRBV12-4 to TRBJ1-5; 7 bases map to TRBD1. This CDR3 spans 14 amino acids. V lost 5 bases and J lost 7; bases outside the gene matches: 8. The CDR3 sequence is CASSLITGDQPQHF. DNA of the CDR3: TGTGCCAGCAGTCTAATAACAGGGGACCAGCCCCAGCATTTT.

The rearrangement links TRBV5-4 to TRBJ1-2, with TRBD1 identical over 7 bases. The CDR3 totals 14 residues. Trimming at V came to 3 bases and at J to 4 bases, leaving 6 bases not matched to a gene. Germline CDR1 SGHNT, CDR2 YYREEE (reference sequence). The CDR3 nucleotides read TGTGCCAGCAGCTCCGGAGACAGGGTCTATGGCTACACCTTC. Translating it yields CASSSGDRVYGYTF. The complete variable domain, with remaining parts taken from reference TRBV5-4 and TRBJ1-2, reads ETGVTQSPTHLIKTRGQQVTLRCSSQSGHNTVSWYQQALGQGPQFIFQYYREEENGRGNFPPRFSGLQFPNYSSELNVNALELDDSALYLCASSSGDRVYGYTFGSGTRLTVV.

The rearrangement links TRBV3-1 to TRBJ2-5; D remains ambiguous. From germline, CDR1 is LGHDT and CDR2 YNNKEL (reference sequence). V lost 0 bases and J 10 bases, leaving 12 bases between the germline ends. The CDR3 has 13 amino acids. CDR3 bases: TGTGCCAGCAGCCAAGATCCATTGCGGTTCCAGTACTTC. This codes for CASSQDPLRFQYF.

This chain connects TRBV9 to TRBJ2-1; 8 bases fit TRBD1. CDR1 and CDR2 from the germline V gene are SGDLS and YYNGEE. With 2 bases clipped from V and 0 bases from J, the junction kept 7 bases outside the gene matches. The CDR3 length is 17 residues. This CDR3 reads CASSVTGDRSSYNEQFF. CDR3 bases: TGTGCCAGCAGCGTCACTGGGGACAGGAGCTCCTACAATGAGCAGTTCTTC.

The chain is built from TRBV7-2 and TRBJ2-7, with 7 bases aligning to TRBD2. V shed 5 bases and J 3 bases; nucleotides not matched to a gene: 4. The CDR3 spans 13 residues. The germline CDR1 and CDR2 sequences are SGHTA and FQGNSA. CDR3: CASSRTSFYEQYF. In DNA, the CDR3 is TGTGCCAGCAGCAGGACTAGTTTCTACGAGCAGTACTTC.

This rearrangement joins TRBV6-2 or TRBV6-3 to TRBJ1-2; D is undetermined. V was clipped by 7 bases and J by 1 base, with 10 bases between them. Germline assignment: CDR1 MNHEY and CDR2 SVGEGT. This CDR3 has 13 amino acids. The CDR3 DNA sequence: TGTGCCAGCAAATCCGTAGTTAACTATGGCTACACCTTC. As protein: CASKSVVNYGYTF.